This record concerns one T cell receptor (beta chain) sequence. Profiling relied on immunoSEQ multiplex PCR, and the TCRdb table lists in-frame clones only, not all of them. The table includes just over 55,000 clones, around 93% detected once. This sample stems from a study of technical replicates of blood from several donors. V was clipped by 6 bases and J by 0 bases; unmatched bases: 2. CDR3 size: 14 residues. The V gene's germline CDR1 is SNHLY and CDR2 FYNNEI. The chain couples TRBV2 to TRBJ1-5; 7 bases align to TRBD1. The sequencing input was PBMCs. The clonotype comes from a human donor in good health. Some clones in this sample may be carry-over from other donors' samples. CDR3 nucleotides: TGTGCCAGCAGACAGGGGACTAGCAATCAGCCCCAGCATTTT. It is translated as CASRQGTSNQPQHF.